This T cell receptor beta chain was profiled in a study of blood T cell repertoires in COVID-19. From germline, CDR1 is MDHEN and CDR2 SYDVKM. J was trimmed by 4 bases and V by 4 bases; bases with no gene match: 7. This CDR3 is 15 amino acids long. The protocol was immunoSEQ multiplex PCR, while the TCRdb copy is restricted to in-frame clones and leaves out a portion. In the table there are around 300,000 clones, about 87% of which are singletons. The sequenced sample was PBMCs or T cells enriched from blood (not recorded which). The chain carries TRBV28 and TRBJ2-1, with 7 positions matching TRBD1. The clonotype comes from a woman aged 45-65 years who had recovered from COVID-19. CDR3 amino acids: CASSSPRRGYNEQFF. The CDR3 coding sequence is TGTGCCAGCAGTTCCCCCCGCAGGGGGTACAATGAGCAGTTCTTC.